These 22 T cell receptor beta chains came from one sample sequenced in a study of blood T cell repertoires in COVID-19. The table came from immunoSEQ multiplex PCR; TCRdb's copy has only in-frame clones and leaves some out. The data hold under 90,000 clones, with 90% to 95% observed a single time. Sequenced input: peripheral blood. These receptors were taken from a man in his forties with COVID-19, enrolled during active disease.

This chain connects TRBV5-4 to TRBJ2-2; D gene uncertain. Germline CDR1 SGHNT, CDR2 YYREEE (reference sequence). V was trimmed by 0 bases and J by 0 bases, leaving 6 bases between them. The CDR3 has 15 residues. The CDR3 loop reads CASSLVQSNTGELFF. The CDR3 DNA reads as TGTGCCAGCAGCTTGGTTCAGTCGAACACCGGGGAGCTGTTTTTT. Full variable domain (missing parts from reference TRBV5-4 and TRBJ2-2): ETGVTQSPTHLIKTRGQQVTLRCSSQSGHNTVSWYQQALGQGPQFIFQYYREEENGRGNFPPRFSGLQFPNYSSELNVNALELDDSALYLCASSLVQSNTGELFFGEGSRLTVL.

CDR3 sequence reads: CASSPGGEHNEQFF. The CDR3 DNA reads TGTGCCAGCAGCCCAGGGGGCGAACACAATGAGCAGTTCTTC. The rearrangement uses TRBV7-2 and TRBJ2-1; 8 bases match TRBD1. Germline CDR1 reads SGHTA; CDR2 reads FQGNSA. The CDR3 totals 14 residues. Losses at the gene ends were 5 bases for V and 5 bases for J; bases not matched to a gene: 5.

This chain uses TRBV10-3 with TRBJ1-1, with 9 bases matching TRBD1. The trim removed 11 bases at V and 5 bases at J, leaving 9 bases unmatched. The CDR3 runs 13 residues. Germline V gene data show CDR1 as ENHRY and CDR2 as SYGVKD. CDR3 amino acids: CASGTGMLTEAFF. The CDR3 DNA sequence: TGTGCCTCTGGGACAGGGATGTTAACTGAAGCTTTCTTT.

The V gene is TRBV4-1, the J gene TRBJ1-2, with 7 bases matching TRBD1. In germline, CDR1 is MGHRA, CDR2 YSYEKL. V shed 5 bases, J shed 8 bases, and the junction held 11 bases outside the gene matches. The CDR3 length is 14 residues. This chain's CDR3 is CASSGPGQVLGYTF. CDR3 DNA: TGCGCCAGCAGCGGCCCCGGACAGGTCTTGGGCTACACCTTC.

The DNA of the CDR3 is TGTGCCAGCAGTCGCCCCTCGGATCCCGGACAGGTCTTCTCCGGCTACACCTTC. It codes for CASSRPSDPGQVFSGYTF. This sequence joins TRBV6-6 and TRBJ1-2, with 7 nucleotides matching TRBD1. CDR3 length equals 18 residues. CDR1 and CDR2 from the germline V gene are MNHNY and SVGAGI (reference sequence). V lost 5 bases and J lost 8; bases outside the gene matches: 23.

V gene TRBV27 combines with J gene TRBJ1-2, with D possibly TRBD1 on 6 matching bases. CDR1 and CDR2 (germline): MNHEY, SMNVEV (reference sequence). Trimming took 2 bases from V and 3 from J, leaving 10 bases between them. The CDR3 is 14 amino acids. The DNA for the CDR3 is TGTGCCAGCAGTTTAAACAGGGTGCACTATGGCTACACCTTC. Its protein product is CASSLNRVHYGYTF.

This clone was recorded once. The J gene is TRBJ1-2, the V gene TRBV4-1; tentatively, D is TRBD1 (6 bases). The length of the CDR3 is 15 residues. Germline CDR1 and CDR2: MGHRA and YSYEKL. The V gene lost 3 bases and the J gene lost 4 bases, with 15 bases spanning the gap. CDR3 DNA: TGCGCCAGCAGCCAGCAACAGGGAACCAGCTATGGCTACACCTTC. Translating it yields CASSQQQGTSYGYTF.

V and J are TRBV11-3 and TRBJ2-1; possible D gene TRBD2, 7 bases. The CDR3 extends over 14 amino acids. The V gene lost 1 base and the J gene lost 5 bases, with 9 bases spanning the gap. Germline-derived CDR1 and CDR2 are SGHNT and YENEEA. The CDR3 DNA follows: TGTGCCAGCAGCTTAGGGGGGGGGCACAATGAGCAGTTCTTC. Amino acid sequence: CASSLGGGHNEQFF.

This clone was detected once. The chain is built from TRBV5-1 and TRBJ1-1; D call uncertain. Germline V gene data show CDR1 as SGHRS and CDR2 as YFSETQ. This CDR3 is built from 14 residues. Trimming shortened V by 1 base and J by 1 base, and 8 bases separated the two germline ends. As DNA, the CDR3 is TGCGCCAGCAGCTTGTCAGGAGGGAACACTGAAGCTTTCTTT. Its protein is CASSLSGGNTEAFF.

This clone was recorded only once. The chain combines TRBV7-2 with TRBJ1-5; D is unresolved. Trimming pared 2 bases from V and 1 base from J, leaving 3 bases between. CDR3 length: 13 residues. Germline CDR1 and CDR2: SGHTA and FQGNSA. The CDR3 spells CASSLQSNQPQHF. The CDR3 coding sequence is TGTGCCAGCAGCTTACAAAGCAATCAGCCCCAGCATTTT.

This sequence joins TRBV6-5 and TRBJ2-5; 9 bases agree with TRBD2. CDR3 size: 15 residues. Trimming cost V 6 bases and J 1 base; bases outside gene matches: 6. Germline V gene data show CDR1 as MNHEY and CDR2 as SVGAGI. In nucleotides, the CDR3 is TGTGCCAGCAGAGGCCTAGCGGGGACCCAAGAGACCCAGTACTTC. It is translated as CASRGLAGTQETQYF.

The chain has TRBV1 and TRBJ2-1; no DNA check was done on the table's D call, TRBD1. TRBV1 is given as a pseudogene. The length of the CDR3 is 14 residues. This CDR3 is CTSSRGTAYNEQFF. The CDR3 region has the DNA TGCACCAGCAGCCGTGGGACAGCCTACAATGAGCAGTTCTTC.

This clone was observed a single time. The V gene is TRBV5-4, the J gene TRBJ2-3, with D unclear. The CDR3 totals 16 residues. Trimming cost V 3 bases and J 0 bases, with 14 bases left between them. Germline V gives CDR1 SGHNT, CDR2 YYREEE (reference sequence). The CDR3 spells CASSSLAARSTDTQYF. CDR3 nucleotides: TGTGCCAGCAGCTCGTTAGCCGCTCGGAGCACAGATACGCAGTATTTT.

The chain recombines TRBV2 with TRBJ1-2, with 10 bases identical to TRBD1. CDR1 is SNHLY and CDR2 is FYNNEI in the germline V gene. V dropped 2 bases and J dropped 6; count of bases not matched to a gene: 9. The CDR3 is 16 amino acids. CDR3 sequence (DNA): TGTGCCAGCAGTGAATTTATGGCGGGACAGGGGCATGGCTACACCTTC. Its translation is CASSEFMAGQGHGYTF.

The chain combines TRBV5-1 with TRBJ1-2; perhaps TRBD1 as D (6 bases). Germline-derived CDR1 and CDR2 are SGHRS and YFSETQ. Trimming took off 0 bases at V and 5 bases at J, with 20 bases between the two ends. The CDR3 has 17 amino acids. The CDR3 coding sequence is TGCGCCAGCAGCTTGGAGGGTTCAGGGGTATCCGCGTATGGCTACACCTTC. Translating gives CASSLEGSGVSAYGYTF.

V and J are TRBV10-3 and TRBJ2-1; TRBD2 agrees at 9 bases. Looked up from germline, CDR1 is ENHRY and CDR2 is SYGVKD. The CDR3 has 18 residues. J gave up 1 base and V 0 bases, and 7 bases lay outside the gene matches. In nucleotides, the CDR3 is TGTGCCATCAGTGAGTCCTCCCTAAGCGGGGGGTCCTACAATGAGCAGTTCTTC. This translates into CAISESSLSGGSYNEQFF.

This chain links TRBV30 with TRBJ2-5; tentative D call: TRBD1 (6 bases). This CDR3 has 12 residues. The V gene lost 4 bases and the J gene lost 4 bases, with 10 bases spanning the gap. Germline V gene data show CDR1 as GTSNPN and CDR2 as SVGIG (reference sequence). Written as DNA, the CDR3 is TGTGCCTGGACCAGGGGTACAGAGACCCAGTACTTC. Its protein is CAWTRGTETQYF.

This clone was observed a few times. This chain connects TRBV2 to TRBJ1-5, with 9 positions matching TRBD1. Germline CDR1 reads SNHLY; CDR2 reads FYNNEI. The V gene end was trimmed by 6 bases and the J gene end by 7 bases; junction bases not matched to a gene: 7. CDR3 length: 14 residues. Written as DNA, the CDR3 is TGTGCCAGCAGCGTGGGACAGGGAGGCCAGCCCCAGCATTTT. It translates to CASSVGQGGQPQHF.

V usage is TRBV28 and J usage is TRBJ2-2, with 11 bases fitting TRBD1. V was pared by 4 bases and J by 6 bases, with 4 bases of the junction left unmatched. Germline loops: CDR1 MDHEN, CDR2 SYDVKM. The CDR3 is 15 amino acids. In DNA, the CDR3 is TGTGCCAGCAGTTGGGGACAGGGGGTCCCCGGGGAGCTGTTTTTT. This sequence encodes CASSWGQGVPGELFF.

The rearrangement uses TRBV15 and TRBJ2-2, with D possibly TRBD2 on 5 matching bases. Deletions cut 0 bases from V and 1 base from J, with 6 bases between. Looked up from germline, CDR1 is LNHNV and CDR2 is YYDKDF (reference sequence). This CDR3 region has 15 residues. The CDR3 here is CATSRDTRNTGELFF. For the CDR3, the DNA is TGTGCCACCAGCAGAGATACTAGGAACACCGGGGAGCTGTTTTTT.

The J gene is TRBJ1-2, the V gene TRBV2; TRBD1 might be the D (5 bases). The CDR3 totals 13 residues. CDR1 is SNHLY and CDR2 is FYNNEI in the germline V gene. V lost 7 bases and J 8 bases, leaving 17 bases between the germline ends. The CDR3 nucleotides read TGTGCCAGCACTTTCAGGGAAACAGAGGGCTACACCTTC. Amino acids: CASTFRETEGYTF.

The chain combines TRBV19 with TRBJ1-5; D unresolved. The V and J ends lost 3 bases and 0 bases respectively, with 9 bases between them. The CDR3 has 15 amino acids. Germline V gene data show CDR1 as LNHDA and CDR2 as SQIVND (reference sequence). CDR3 in amino acids: CASSIPLGSNQPQHF. CDR3 nucleotides: TGTGCCAGTAGTATCCCCCTCGGTAGCAATCAGCCCCAGCATTTT.